Listed below are T cell receptor beta chains from one sample, sequenced in a study of blood T cell repertoires in COVID-19. Some clones are missing from TCRdb's copy, which holds only in-frame ones; the method was immunoSEQ multiplex PCR. This table has roughly 290,000 clones, roughly four fifths appearing once. The sample consisted of peripheral blood. These receptors were collected from a person aged 70 to 80 with COVID-19, enrolled during active disease. Each CDR3 is given with its conserved first and last residue. The order of the fields is V gene, J gene, clone size, CDR3 length, D gene, CDR3 DNA, CDR3 protein. A D gene is named only where the DNA matches it firmly. A row's size may be missing; if present it is once, few, many or a size class.

>TRBV7-2|TRBJ2-3|NA|19|TRBD2
TGTGCCAGCAGCTTAGCATGGGTGTATGGCGGGGGGGCCATAGATACGCAGTATTTT
CASSLAWVYGGGAIDTQYF
>TRBV5-4|TRBJ2-1|NA|14|TRBD2
TGTGCCAGCAGCGGAAGCGGGAGGGCTAATGAGCAGTTCTTC
CASSGSGRANEQFF
>TRBV5-1|TRBJ2-5|NA|15|TRBD1
TGCGCCAGCAGGCCTAGACAGGGGGCATCGGAGACCCAGTACTTC
CASRPRQGASETQYF
>TRBV6-5|TRBJ1-2|NA|14|TRBD1
TGTGCCAGCAAAGAATCCGGGACAGGCTATGGCTACACCTTC
CASKESGTGYGYTF
>TRBV2|TRBJ2-3|NA|11|NA
TGTGCCAGCAGTTTACTAGATACGCAGTATTTT
CASSLLDTQYF
>TRBV6-5|TRBJ1-1|NA|14|TRBD1
TGTGCCAGCAGCAAAGGACAGGGAAGAACTGAAGCTTTCTTT
CASSKGQGRTEAFF
>TRBV29-1|TRBJ1-3|once|14|NA
TGCAGCGCCCGGACGGTAGCGTCTGGAAACACCATATATTTT
CSARTVASGNTIYF
>TRBV6-2/TRBV6-3|TRBJ2-2|NA|14|NA
TGTGCCAGCAGTTACTCCCTCTCAGGGGGGGAGCTGTTTTTT
CASSYSLSGGELFF
>TRBV2|TRBJ1-3|NA|13|NA
TGTGCCAGTTCAGGGGTCTCTGGAAACACCATATATTTT
CASSGVSGNTIYF
>TRBV10-2|TRBJ1-2|NA|14|NA
TGCGCCAGCAGCCAGGGGTCTGGGCTAGGAGGCTACACCTTC
CASSQGSGLGGYTF
>TRBV27|TRBJ2-6|NA|15|NA
TGTGCCAGCAGTTTGCCCAGCTCTGGGGCCAACGTCCTGACTTTC
CASSLPSSGANVLTF
>TRBV2|TRBJ1-6|many|14|NA
TGTGCCAGCAGGGTTACAGGGTTAAATTCACCCCTCCACTTT
CASRVTGLNSPLHF
>TRBV4-3|TRBJ1-3|few|18|NA
TGCGCCAGCAGCCAAGTCTCAGGTCCCCTCTACTCTGGAAACACCATATATTTT
CASSQVSGPLYSGNTIYF
>TRBV4-3|TRBJ2-3|NA|15|TRBD2
TGCGCCAGCAGCCAAGAGGGACTAAGGAGAGATACGCAGTATTTT
CASSQEGLRRDTQYF
>TRBV6-1|TRBJ1-2|NA|15|NA
TGTGCCAGCAGTGAACTGGGAAGGGGTCCCTATGGCTACACCTTC
CASSELGRGPYGYTF
>TRBV27|TRBJ1-5|NA|14|TRBD1
TGTGCCAGCAGTCTGACAGGGGTAAGGCAGCCCCAGCATTTT
CASSLTGVRQPQHF
>TRBV19|TRBJ2-7|NA|14|TRBD2
TGTGCCAGTAGTATTGCTAGCGGGATGTCTGAGCAGTACTTC
CASSIASGMSEQYF
>TRBV19|TRBJ1-5|NA|15|NA
TGTGCCAGTAGTATAAAGGACAGTCTAAATCAGCCCCAGCATTTT
CASSIKDSLNQPQHF
>TRBV21-1|TRBJ2-7|NA|11|NA
TGTGCCAGCAGCCCGTATTACGAGCAGTACTTC
CASSPYYEQYF
>TRBV7-2|TRBJ2-3|NA|17|NA
TGTGCCAGCAGCTCACGGAGACTAGGAGGGGGGGAGAGTACGCAGTATTTT
CASSSRRLGGGESTQYF
>TRBV27|TRBJ2-6|NA|19|TRBD2
TGTGCCAGCAGTTTATTCGGACTAGCGTCGAGCTCTGGGGCCAACGTCCTGACTTTC
CASSLFGLASSSGANVLTF
>TRBV19|TRBJ1-5|NA|18|TRBD1
TGTGCCAGTAGTATGACTCCCAGACAGGGGTTATTGCATCAGCCCCAGCATTTT
CASSMTPRQGLLHQPQHF
>TRBV11-2|TRBJ2-5|NA|16|TRBD2
TGTGCCAGCAGCTTCGGGACTAGCGGGGGACGGGAGACCCAGTACTTC
CASSFGTSGGRETQYF
>TRBV6-2/TRBV6-3|TRBJ1-1|NA|12|NA
TGTGCCAGCAGTTACCCACAGGTCCAAGCTTTCTTT
CASSYPQVQAFF
>TRBV9|TRBJ1-1|NA|15|NA
TGTGCCAGCAGCGAGCTCACAGGAGGAGGGACTGAAGCTTTCTTT
CASSELTGGGTEAFF
>TRBV27|TRBJ1-5|NA|14|NA
TGTGCCAGCAGTCCTCGGGTCATGTGGCAGCCCCAGCATTTT
CASSPRVMWQPQHF
>TRBV4-2|TRBJ1-4|NA|14|TRBD1
TGTGCCAGCAGCCAGACAGGGCGCGATGAAAAACTGTTTTTT
CASSQTGRDEKLFF
>TRBV6-6|TRBJ1-2|NA|15|NA
TGTGCCAGCAGTTACGGAGTAGAACCTAACTATGGCTACACCTTC
CASSYGVEPNYGYTF
>TRBV28|TRBJ2-7|NA|15|TRBD2
TGTGCCAGCAGTTTCGTGGCGGGAGGGCTCTCCGAGCAGTACTTC
CASSFVAGGLSEQYF
>TRBV5-1|TRBJ1-2|NA|15|NA
TGCGCCAGCAGCTTGGGAACAGCCCCTAACTATGGCTACACCTTC
CASSLGTAPNYGYTF
>TRBV5-1|TRBJ2-5|NA|14|TRBD2
TGCGCCAGCACCCTCACTAGCGGGCAAGAGACCCAGTACTTC
CASTLTSGQETQYF
>TRBV28|TRBJ2-7|NA|17|TRBD2
TGTGCCAGCAGTTTTGGAACGGGACTAGTTCCCCCCTACGAGCAGTACTTC
CASSFGTGLVPPYEQYF
>TRBV6-6|TRBJ2-3|NA|15|NA
TGTGCCAGCAGTTACTCTTTGGGGGGAACCAATACGCAGTATTTT
CASSYSLGGTNTQYF
>TRBV10-3|TRBJ2-2|NA|15|NA
TGTGCCATCAGTGAGTCTGACGGGGAGACCGGGGAGCTGTTTTTT
CAISESDGETGELFF
>TRBV5-1|TRBJ1-1|NA|14|NA
TGCGCCAGCAGCTTGGTCGGGGGGACCACTGAAGCTTTCTTT
CASSLVGGTTEAFF
>TRBV18|TRBJ1-4|NA|13|TRBD1
TGTGCCAGCTCACGTGACAGGGATGAAAAACTGTTTTTT
CASSRDRDEKLFF
>TRBV7-2|TRBJ2-7|NA|17|TRBD2
TGTGCCAGCAGCCTCGCGGCCGGCGGGAGGAGTATACGCGAGCAGTACTTC
CASSLAAGGRSIREQYF
>TRBV7-2|TRBJ1-5|NA|14|NA
TGTGCCAGCAGCGTCACAGGGAACAATCAGCCCCAGCATTTT
CASSVTGNNQPQHF
>TRBV27|TRBJ1-6|few|17|TRBD1
TGTGCCAGCAGGACGAGGACAGGGAGCTCCTATAATTCACCCCTCCACTTT
CASRTRTGSSYNSPLHF
>TRBV19|TRBJ1-2|NA|15|TRBD1
TGTGCCAGTAGCCCGGACAGGGGGCTGAGGGGTGGCTACACCTTC
CASSPDRGLRGGYTF
>TRBV19|TRBJ1-6|NA|14|NA
TGTGCCAGTAGTATAAGAGAATATAATTCACCCCTCCACTTT
CASSIREYNSPLHF
>TRBV28|TRBJ1-6|NA|13|NA
TGTGCCAGCAGCCCAGGCTCGGGGGGGCGGCTAACCTTT
CASSPGSGGRLTF
>TRBV18|TRBJ1-6|few|15|NA
TGTGCCAGCTCACCAAGGACGGGAACTAATTCACCCCTCCACTTT
CASSPRTGTNSPLHF
>TRBV5-1|TRBJ2-7|NA|14|TRBD1
TGCGCCAGCAGGGCTAGGGACAGCTCCTACGAGCAGTACTTC
CASRARDSSYEQYF
>TRBV6-4|TRBJ2-2|once|15|TRBD1
TGTGCCAGTACAGGGGGCAGGACGGGCACCGGGGAGCTGTTTTTT
CASTGGRTGTGELFF
>TRBV6-5|TRBJ1-5|NA|15|NA
TGTGCCAGCAAAAAAACAGGGTCAAGCAATCAGCCCCAGCATTTT
CASKKTGSSNQPQHF
>TRBV5-4|TRBJ2-7|NA|14|TRBD1
TGTGCCAGCAGCCCGGGACAGGGGGCTTACGAGCAGTACTTC
CASSPGQGAYEQYF
>TRBV7-3|TRBJ2-3|NA|16|TRBD2
TGTGCCAGCAGCTTAATGCCTAGCGGAACCACAGATACGCAGTATTTT
CASSLMPSGTTDTQYF